The 17 T cell receptor beta chains in this list originate from one sample, sequenced in a study of cytomegalovirus exposure and HLA in healthy donors. It was with 60 Vbeta and 13 Jbeta primers that the PCR ran. Method: immunoSEQ multiplex PCR; TCRdb's copy keeps in-frame clones and lacks some. The table has about 130,000 clones, roughly 78% seen once. Sequencing was performed on PBMCs. The receptors were gathered from a young man in good health and CMV-seropositive.

The V gene is TRBV10-2, the J gene TRBJ2-1, with D possibly TRBD2 on 5 matching bases. The CDR3 runs to 17 residues. V was trimmed by 7 bases and J by 0 bases, leaving 19 bases between them. Per germline, CDR1 WSHSY and CDR2 SAAADI. The CDR3 DNA sequence: TGCGCCAGCAACCGGGGAGACTCAATAAGCTCCTACAATGAGCAGTTCTTC. Translating gives CASNRGDSISSYNEQFF.

This chain links TRBV27 with TRBJ1-5; no definite D call. CDR1 is MNHEY, CDR2 SMNVEV, per germline (reference sequence). Trimming removed 3 bases from V and 4 bases from J, with 10 bases in between. This CDR3 region has 14 residues. CDR3 in amino acids: CASSFSHSNQPQHF. In DNA form, the CDR3 reads TGTGCCAGCAGTTTCTCCCACAGTAATCAGCCCCAGCATTTT.

The chain couples TRBV4-1 to TRBJ1-1; the match to TRBD1 covers 7 bases. J lost 4 bases, V lost 4 bases, and 9 bases had no gene match. This CDR3 contains 15 residues. CDR1 MGHRA and CDR2 YSYEKL come from the germline V gene. CDR3 region: CASSPTGQARTEAFF. The CDR3 DNA reads as TGCGCCAGCAGCCCCACAGGACAGGCACGCACTGAAGCTTTCTTT.

The rearrangement uses TRBV28 and TRBJ1-5; 7 positions match TRBD1. The CDR3 length is 16 residues. V lost 4 bases to trimming and J lost 9 bases; unmatched junction nucleotides: 15. Germline-derived CDR1 and CDR2 are MDHEN and SYDVKM. CDR3 region: CASSSGTEGLSGPQHF. The CDR3 DNA reads TGTGCCAGCAGTTCGGGGACAGAAGGCTTATCCGGGCCCCAGCATTTT.

The rearrangement links TRBV13 to TRBJ2-1; weak D call: TRBD2 (6 bases). This CDR3 is built from 16 residues. Germline CDR1 PRHDT, CDR2 FYEKMQ (reference sequence). Deletions cut 3 bases from V and 4 bases from J, with 16 bases between. The CDR3 bases are TGTGCCAGCAGCTTGGGTCTCCGGGGGAGATACAATGAGCAGTTCTTC. It specifies CASSLGLRGRYNEQFF.

This rearrangement joins TRBV7-8 to TRBJ1-6, with D perhaps TRBD1 (5 bases). The CDR3 has 15 residues. CDR1 and CDR2 (germline): SGHVS, FQNEAQ. Between the trimmed V and J ends, which lost 0 bases and 7 bases, there was a span of 10 bases. The CDR3 DNA reads as TGTGCCAGCAGCTTAGCGGCAGGGATGAATTCACCCCTCCACTTT. Its translation is CASSLAAGMNSPLHF. The complete variable domain, with remaining parts taken from reference TRBV7-8 and TRBJ1-6, reads GAGVSQSPRYKVAKRGQDVALRCDPISGHVSLFWYQQALGQGPEFLTYFQNEAQLDKSGLPSDRFFAERPEGSVSTLKIQRTQQEDSAVYLCASSLAAGMNSPLHFGNGTRLTVT.

In DNA, the CDR3 is TGTGCCAGCAGTGAATGGGGACTAGCGGGGGGGTACTCAGATACGCAGTATTTT. It translates to CASSEWGLAGGYSDTQYF. The chain joins TRBV6-1 to TRBJ2-3; 16 bases are shared with TRBD2. Germline lookup yields CDR1 MNHNS and CDR2 SASEGT. This CDR3 comprises 18 residues. Trimming took 2 bases from V and 4 from J; bases not matched to a gene: 6.

The chain has TRBV5-6 and TRBJ1-5; D possibly corresponds to TRBD1 (6 bases). Germline-derived CDR1 and CDR2 are SGHDT and YYEEEE. This CDR3 region has 15 residues. The germline V and J ends were trimmed by 1 base and 0 bases, with 8 bases remaining between them. The CDR3, as DNA: TGTGCCAGCAGCTTGACAGGGCCTAGCAATCAGCCCCAGCATTTT. Encoded protein: CASSLTGPSNQPQHF. The variable domain in full, completed from reference TRBV5-6 and TRBJ1-5, reads DAGVTQSPTHLIKTRGQQVTLRCSPKSGHDTVSWYQQALGQGPQFIFQYYEEEERQRGNFPDRFSGHQFPNYSSELNVNALLLGDSALYLCASSLTGPSNQPQHFGDGTRLSIL.

V usage is TRBV28 and J usage is TRBJ1-1, with D tentatively TRBD1 (5 bases). Trimming pared 6 bases from V and 11 bases from J, leaving 13 bases between. The CDR3 has 11 residues. CDR1 and CDR2 from the germline V gene are MDHEN and SYDVKM. The CDR3 DNA reads TGTGCCAGCAGACTTCGGGACTCGGCTTTCTTT. As protein: CASRLRDSAFF.

The chain recombines TRBV4-1 with TRBJ1-5; 8 bases are a match to TRBD1. The V segment lost 4 bases and the J segment 0 bases; nucleotides outside the gene matches: 8. The CDR3 length is 17 residues. CDR1 is MGHRA and CDR2 is YSYEKL in the germline V gene. The CDR3 coding sequence is TGCGCCAGCAGCCCCAGGGGGCCCGAATATAGCAATCAGCCCCAGCATTTT. It codes for CASSPRGPEYSNQPQHF.

The chain carries TRBV10-3 and TRBJ2-7; TRBD2 matches 10 bases. The CDR3 has 14 residues. Germline CDR1 ENHRY, CDR2 SYGVKD. V gave up 8 bases and J gave up 1 base; unmatched junction bases: 5. CDR3 loop: CAIQRGGGSYEQYF. The CDR3 coding sequence is TGTGCCATCCAGCGGGGGGGTGGATCCTACGAGCAGTACTTC.

The rearrangement joins TRBV6-5 to TRBJ1-2, with unresolved D. V lost 0 bases to trimming and J lost 8 bases, with 16 bases between them. This CDR3 comprises 15 residues. Per germline, CDR1 MNHEY and CDR2 SVGAGI. Here the CDR3 reads CASSYSASPSPGYTF. In nucleotides, the CDR3 is TGTGCCAGCAGTTACTCGGCTAGCCCCTCCCCCGGCTACACCTTC.

This chain links TRBV6-1 with TRBJ1-2, with 9 bases identical to TRBD1. CDR1 is MNHNS, CDR2 SASEGT, per germline. Trimming at V came to 6 bases and at J to 8 bases, leaving 10 bases not matched to a gene. The CDR3 consists of 14 residues. For the CDR3, the DNA is TGTGCCAGCAGCCGGACAGGGGATGCGGGGGGCTACACCTTC. It yields the protein CASSRTGDAGGYTF.

The V gene is TRBV7-8, the J gene TRBJ2-3; 11 bases agree with TRBD2. The germline gives CDR1 SGHVS, CDR2 FQNEAQ. The J segment lost 0 bases and the V segment lost 5 bases, leaving 7 bases of the junction unmatched. The length of the CDR3 is 17 residues. The DNA for the CDR3 is TGTGCCAGCAGCCCAACCGTAGCGGGGGGGAGCACAGATACGCAGTATTTT. Its protein is CASSPTVAGGSTDTQYF. Variable domain in full (rest from reference TRBV7-8 and TRBJ2-3): GAGVSQSPRYKVAKRGQDVALRCDPISGHVSLFWYQQALGQGPEFLTYFQNEAQLDKSGLPSDRFFAERPEGSVSTLKIQRTQQEDSAVYLCASSPTVAGGSTDTQYFGPGTRLTVL.

The gene calls are TRBV4-2 and TRBJ1-3; the D gene is possibly TRBD1 (6 bases). This CDR3 region has 16 residues. V was trimmed by 0 bases and J by 7 bases, leaving 16 bases between them. CDR1 is LGHNA and CDR2 is YNFKEQ in the germline V gene. CDR3 sequence: CASSQDRQGKGNTIYF. DNA for the CDR3: TGTGCCAGCAGCCAAGATCGTCAGGGGAAGGGCAACACCATATATTTT.

This sequence joins TRBV25-1 and TRBJ2-2, with 7 positions matching TRBD1. The CDR3 contains 16 residues. CDR1 MGHDK and CDR2 SYGVNS come from the germline V gene. V trimming: 9 bases; J trimming: 8 bases; junction bases outside the gene matches: 18. CDR3 in DNA: TGTGCCAGTTCTAAACCGGGACAGCGGTCCAGAGGGGAGCTGTTTTTT. Amino acid sequence: CASSKPGQRSRGELFF.

A single count supports this clone. V gene TRBV19 combines with J gene TRBJ2-3, with TRBD2 matching over 7 bases. Germline trimming cut 3 bases from V and 0 bases from J; bases unmatched to any gene: 9. The germline CDR1 and CDR2 sequences are LNHDA and SQIVND (reference sequence). The CDR3 spans 17 residues. The CDR3 sequence is CASSIQRGSSSTDTQYF. The CDR3 DNA is TGTGCCAGTAGTATCCAGCGGGGTTCATCTAGCACAGATACGCAGTATTTT.